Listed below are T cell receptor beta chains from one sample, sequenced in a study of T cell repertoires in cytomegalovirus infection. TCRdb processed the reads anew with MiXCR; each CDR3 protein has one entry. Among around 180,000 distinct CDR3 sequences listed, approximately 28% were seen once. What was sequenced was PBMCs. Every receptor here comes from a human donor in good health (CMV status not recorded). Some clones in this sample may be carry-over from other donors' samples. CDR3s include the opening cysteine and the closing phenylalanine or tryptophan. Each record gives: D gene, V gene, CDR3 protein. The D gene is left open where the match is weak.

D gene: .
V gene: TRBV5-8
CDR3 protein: CASSGEGLDQPQHF

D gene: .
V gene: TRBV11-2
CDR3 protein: CASSLGGQSYGYTF

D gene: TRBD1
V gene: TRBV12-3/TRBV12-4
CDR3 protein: CASTTGTGESNQPQHF

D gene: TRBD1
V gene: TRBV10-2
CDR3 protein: CASSVDRVVGELFF

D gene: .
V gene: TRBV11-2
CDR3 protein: CASSLGGESNQPQHF

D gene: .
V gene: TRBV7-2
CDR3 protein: CASSLVGTTNEKLFF

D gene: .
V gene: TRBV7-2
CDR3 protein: CASSLVKGIYGYTF

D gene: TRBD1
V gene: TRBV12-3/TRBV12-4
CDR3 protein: CASYRQGRGNEQFF

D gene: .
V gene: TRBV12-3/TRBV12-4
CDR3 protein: CASRGTVNEKLFF

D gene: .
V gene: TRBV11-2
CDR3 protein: CASSLGWDQPQHF

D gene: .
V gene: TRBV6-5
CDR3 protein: CAARTVTGSDEAFF

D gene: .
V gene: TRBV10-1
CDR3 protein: CASSAGRGYSNQPQHF

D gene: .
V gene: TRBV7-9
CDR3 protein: CASSRSGQGLYEQYF

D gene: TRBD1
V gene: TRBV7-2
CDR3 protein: CASSPRTGLWAYNSPLHF

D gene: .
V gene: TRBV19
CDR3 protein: CASSAIRGGQHSYEQYF

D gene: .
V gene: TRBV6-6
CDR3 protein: CASTDVDYGYTF

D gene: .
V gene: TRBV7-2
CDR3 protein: CASSLDQGGNNEQFF

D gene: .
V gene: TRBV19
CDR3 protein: CASSGQPPTDTQYF

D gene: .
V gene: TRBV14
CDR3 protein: CATRLGGTGELFF

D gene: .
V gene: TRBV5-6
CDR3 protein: CASSRNRDEQYF

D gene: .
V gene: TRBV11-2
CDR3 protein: CASSPLGEADYGYTF

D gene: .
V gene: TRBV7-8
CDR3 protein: CASSLEWRHNEKLFF

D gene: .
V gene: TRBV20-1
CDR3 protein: CSASDRGAEAFF

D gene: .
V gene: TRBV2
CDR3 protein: CASSNNRGAEQYF

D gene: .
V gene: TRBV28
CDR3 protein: CASSSPIGGATGYTF

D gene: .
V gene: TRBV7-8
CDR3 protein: CASSSRGIPEQYF

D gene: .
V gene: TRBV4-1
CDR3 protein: CASSQSRTNNEQFF

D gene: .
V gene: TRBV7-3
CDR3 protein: CASSLNPGETQYF

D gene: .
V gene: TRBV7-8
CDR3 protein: CASSPRQVPRTLEEKLFF

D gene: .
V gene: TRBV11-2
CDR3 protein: CASSLLRPSYNSPLHF

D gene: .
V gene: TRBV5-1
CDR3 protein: CASSLTAENTEAFF

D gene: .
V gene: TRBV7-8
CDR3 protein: CASSLVGEVDEKLFF

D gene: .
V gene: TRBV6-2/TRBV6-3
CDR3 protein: CASSSPGHLSGNTIYF

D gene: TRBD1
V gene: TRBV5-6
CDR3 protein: CASILGGQGGSTGELFF

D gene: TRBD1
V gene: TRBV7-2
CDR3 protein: CASSFWTGAGQPQHF

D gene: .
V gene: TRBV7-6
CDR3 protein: CASSTTLSGANVLTF

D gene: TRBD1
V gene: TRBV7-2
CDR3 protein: CASSLAGGRRELFF

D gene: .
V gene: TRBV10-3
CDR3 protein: CAIGGGDAGYGYTF

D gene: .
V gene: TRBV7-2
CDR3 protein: CASSLGVGGGAGQETQYF